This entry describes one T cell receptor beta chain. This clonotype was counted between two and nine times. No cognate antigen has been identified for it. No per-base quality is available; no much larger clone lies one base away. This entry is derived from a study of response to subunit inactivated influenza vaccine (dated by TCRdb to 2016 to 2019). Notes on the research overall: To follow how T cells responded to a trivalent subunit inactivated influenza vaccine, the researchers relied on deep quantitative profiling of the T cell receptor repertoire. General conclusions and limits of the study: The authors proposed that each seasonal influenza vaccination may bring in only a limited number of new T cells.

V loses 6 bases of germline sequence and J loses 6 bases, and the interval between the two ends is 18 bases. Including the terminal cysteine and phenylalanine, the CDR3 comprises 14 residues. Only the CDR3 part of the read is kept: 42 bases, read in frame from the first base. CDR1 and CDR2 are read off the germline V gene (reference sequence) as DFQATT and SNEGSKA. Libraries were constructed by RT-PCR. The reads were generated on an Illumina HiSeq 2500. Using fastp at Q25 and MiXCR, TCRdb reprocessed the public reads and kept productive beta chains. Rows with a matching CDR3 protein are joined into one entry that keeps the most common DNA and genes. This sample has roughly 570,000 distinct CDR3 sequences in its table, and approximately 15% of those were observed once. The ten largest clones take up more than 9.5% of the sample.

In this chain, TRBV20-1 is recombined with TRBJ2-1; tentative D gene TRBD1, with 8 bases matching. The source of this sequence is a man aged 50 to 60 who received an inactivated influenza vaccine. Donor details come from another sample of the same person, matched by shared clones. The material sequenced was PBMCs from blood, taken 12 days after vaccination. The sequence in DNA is TGCAGTGCCCCTACACAGGGGGGGGTCAATGAGCAGTTCTTC. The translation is CSAPTQGGVNEQFF.